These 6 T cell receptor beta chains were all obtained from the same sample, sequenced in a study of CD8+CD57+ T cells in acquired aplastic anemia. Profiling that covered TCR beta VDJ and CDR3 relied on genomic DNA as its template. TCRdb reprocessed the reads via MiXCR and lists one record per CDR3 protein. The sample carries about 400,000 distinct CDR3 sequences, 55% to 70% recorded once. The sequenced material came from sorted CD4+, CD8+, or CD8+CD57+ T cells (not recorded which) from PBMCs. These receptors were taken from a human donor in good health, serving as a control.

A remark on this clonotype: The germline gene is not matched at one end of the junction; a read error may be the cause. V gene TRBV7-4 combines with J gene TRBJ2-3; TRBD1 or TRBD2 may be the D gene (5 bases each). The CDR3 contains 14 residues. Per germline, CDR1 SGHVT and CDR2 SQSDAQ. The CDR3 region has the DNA TGTGCCAGCGGGGGATACCCCAGCACGGATACGCAGTATTTT. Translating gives CASGGYPSTDTQYF.

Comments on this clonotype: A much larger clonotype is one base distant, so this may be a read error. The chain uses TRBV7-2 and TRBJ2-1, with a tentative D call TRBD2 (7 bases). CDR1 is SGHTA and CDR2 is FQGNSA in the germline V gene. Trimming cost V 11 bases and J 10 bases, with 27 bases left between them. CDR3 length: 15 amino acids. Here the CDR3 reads CAWSVLVGGPYEQFF. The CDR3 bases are TGTGCCTGGAGTGTACTAGTGGGGGGGCCGTACGAGCAGTTCTTC.

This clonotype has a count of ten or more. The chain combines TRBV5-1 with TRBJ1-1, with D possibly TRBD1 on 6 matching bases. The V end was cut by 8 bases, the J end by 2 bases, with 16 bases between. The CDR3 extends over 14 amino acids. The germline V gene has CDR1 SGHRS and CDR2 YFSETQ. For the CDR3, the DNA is TGCGCCAGTCAAACCCTAGGGGGTAACACTGAAGCTTTCTTT. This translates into CASQTLGGNTEAFF.

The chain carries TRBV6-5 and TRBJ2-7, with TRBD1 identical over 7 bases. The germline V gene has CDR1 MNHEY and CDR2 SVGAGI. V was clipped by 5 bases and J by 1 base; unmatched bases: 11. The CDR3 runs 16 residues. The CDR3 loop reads CASSNYRQGKSYEQYF. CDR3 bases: TGTGCCAGCAGTAACTACAGACAGGGAAAGTCCTACGAGCAGTACTTC.

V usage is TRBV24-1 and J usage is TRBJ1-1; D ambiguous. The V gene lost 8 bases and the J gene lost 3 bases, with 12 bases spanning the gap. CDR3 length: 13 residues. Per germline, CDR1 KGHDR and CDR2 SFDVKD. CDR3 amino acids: CATKWREDTEAFF. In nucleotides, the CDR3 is TGTGCCACCAAATGGAGAGAGGACACTGAAGCTTTCTTT.

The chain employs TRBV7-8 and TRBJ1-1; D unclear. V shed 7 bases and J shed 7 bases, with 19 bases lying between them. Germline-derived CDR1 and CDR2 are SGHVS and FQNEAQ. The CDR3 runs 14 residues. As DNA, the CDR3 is TGTGCCAGCACCCGAGACACCCAAGGCAATGAAGCTTTCTTT. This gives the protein CASTRDTQGNEAFF.